Listed here are 3 T cell receptor beta chains from one sample, sequenced in a study of T cell changes during pregnancy in multiple sclerosis. Repertoires were generated with immunoSEQ multiplex PCR, while TCRdb's copy carries only in-frame clones and drops some. Counted here are roughly 42,000 clones, 85% to 95% occurring once; the ten biggest clones make up 7%. The material was CD8+ T cells from peripheral blood mononuclear cells, obtained in the third trimester of pregnancy. Receptor source: a female donor with multiple sclerosis, enrolled in a pregnancy study.

This rearrangement joins TRBV14 to TRBJ2-5, with D perhaps TRBD1 (5 bases). The V and J ends lost 3 bases and 0 bases respectively, with 20 bases between them. Germline CDR1 and CDR2: SGHDN and FVKESK. The CDR3 runs 18 residues. The CDR3 DNA reads TGTGCCAGCAGCCATCTATTCACCCTGGACATCAACCAAGAGACCCAGTACTTC. It translates to CASSHLFTLDINQETQYF. Variable domain in full (rest from reference TRBV14 and TRBJ2-5): EAGVTQFPSHSVIEKGQTVTLRCDPISGHDNLYWYRRVMGKEIKFLLHFVKESKQDESGMPNNRFLAERTGGTYSTLKVQPAELEDSGVYFCASSHLFTLDINQETQYFGPGTRLLVL.

This clone was detected once. The V gene is TRBV4-3, the J gene TRBJ2-7, with 7 positions matching TRBD1. The CDR3 totals 14 residues. The junction had 2 bases not matched to a gene; V was cut back by 0 bases and J by 3 bases. CDR1 is LGHNA and CDR2 is YSLEER in the germline V gene. CDR3 in amino acids: CASSQEGGSYEQYF. The CDR3 DNA reads TGCGCCAGCAGCCAAGAAGGGGGCAGCTACGAGCAGTACTTC.

The rearrangement uses TRBV19 and TRBJ2-1, with 14 bases that match TRBD2. The length of the CDR3 is 19 residues. J lost 0 bases, V lost 5 bases, and 9 bases had no gene match. CDR1 and CDR2 from the germline V gene are LNHDA and SQIVND (reference sequence). The CDR3, as DNA: TGTGCCAGTAGTCAGGGACTAGCGGGAGTGGGGAGCTCCTACAATGAGCAGTTCTTC. Translating gives CASSQGLAGVGSSYNEQFF.